This is a list of T cell receptor beta chains from one sample in a study of cytomegalovirus exposure and HLA in healthy donors. The protocol was immunoSEQ multiplex PCR, while the TCRdb copy is restricted to in-frame clones and leaves out a portion. The sample yields some 40,000 clones, over 80% seen once. Material for sequencing was PBMCs. These receptors all stem from a man aged 18 to 29 in good health and CMV-seronegative. The CDR3 runs from the conserved cysteine through the conserved F or W. The D gene is left open where the match is weak. Some rows have no size entry. The others give once, few or many, or a class for an expanded clone.

j_gene | d_gene | v_gene | abundance | CDR3nt | CDR3aa
TRBJ2-3 | TRBD2 | TRBV4-1 | . | TGCGCCAGCAGCCCACTGGGGACTAGCGGGGTAACGGGCACAGATACGCAGTATTTT | CASSPLGTSGVTGTDTQYF
TRBJ2-3 | TRBD1 | TRBV2 | . | TGTGCCAGCAGCCGCACAGGGGTAGATACGCAGTATTTT | CASSRTGVDTQYF
TRBJ2-1 | . | TRBV21-1 | . | TGTGCCAGCAGCAACCGACAGGGGGCCGATGAGCAGTTCTTC | CASSNRQGADEQFF
TRBJ1-5 | . | TRBV6-6 | . | TGTGCCAGCAGAGCCTTCAGCAATCAGCCCCAGCATTTT | CASRAFSNQPQHF
TRBJ1-3 | . | TRBV5-1 | once | TGCGCCAGCAGCTTGTATGCACAGGGCAACTCTGGAAACACCATATATTTT | CASSLYAQGNSGNTIYF
TRBJ1-2 | . | TRBV7-9 | . | TGTGCCAGCAGCTTACGGGAGGGGACATCAGTGGGCGGCTACACCTTC | CASSLREGTSVGGYTF
TRBJ2-3 | . | TRBV6-4 | . | TGTGCCAGCAGTGCGGGAGACACAGATACGCAGTATTTT | CASSAGDTDTQYF
TRBJ2-1 | TRBD2 | TRBV5-8 | . | TGTGCCAGCAGCTTAGTTCTAGCGGGGGGGCCCAGCTCCTACAATGAGCAGTTCTTC | CASSLVLAGGPSSYNEQFF
TRBJ1-1 | . | TRBV5-4 | once | TGTGCCAGCAGCTTCTGGCAGGGCGGATTCACTGAAGCTTTCTTT | CASSFWQGGFTEAFF
TRBJ1-1 | . | TRBV27 | . | TGTGCCAGTGGACACACGAACACTGAAGCTTTCTTT | CASGHTNTEAFF
TRBJ2-7 | . | TRBV5-3 | . | TGTGCCAGAAGCCTACCAGGGGCCTACGAGCAGTACTTC | CARSLPGAYEQYF
TRBJ1-1 | . | TRBV2 | . | TGTGCCAGCAGTGAAGCGCGTCTAGGGGACACTGAAGCTTTCTTT | CASSEARLGDTEAFF
TRBJ2-1 | . | TRBV5-1 | . | TGCGCCAGCATGCGAACGGATGAGCAGTTCTTC | CASMRTDEQFF
TRBJ2-7 | . | TRBV6-4 | . | TGTGCCAGAGGAGCACTTCTTGTCTCCTACGAGCAGTACTTC | CARGALLVSYEQYF
TRBJ1-2 | TRBD1 | TRBV11-2 | . | TGTGCCAGCAGCTCGGGACAGGCCTATGGCTACACCTTC | CASSSGQAYGYTF
TRBJ2-1 | . | TRBV5-1 | . | TGCGCCAGCAGCTTGGACACGTGGGAGCAGTTCTTC | CASSLDTWEQFF
TRBJ2-1 | . | TRBV28 | . | TGTGCCAGCAGTCAGGGGAGCTCCTACAATGAGCAGTTCTTC | CASSQGSSYNEQFF
TRBJ2-7 | TRBD1 | TRBV6-1 | . | TGTGCCAGCAGTGAACGGGGACAGACCTACGAGCAGTACTTC | CASSERGQTYEQYF
TRBJ2-3 | . | TRBV9 | medium-sized | TGTGCCAGCAGCGTACCGAGGGGGGGGGCCGAAAGCACAGATACGCAGTATTTT | CASSVPRGGAESTDTQYF
TRBJ1-5 | TRBD1 | TRBV19 | . | TGTGCCAGTAGTATACTCACAGGGGGTGGCAATCAGCCCCAGCATTTT | CASSILTGGGNQPQHF
TRBJ2-3 | TRBD1 | TRBV5-1 | . | TGCGCCAGCAGCTTGGGGGACAGGGGAGTGAATACGCAGTATTTT | CASSLGDRGVNTQYF
TRBJ1-5 | . | TRBV6-1 | . | TGTGCCAGCAGTGATACAGGCCGGGCCCAGCATTTT | CASSDTGRAQHF
TRBJ1-2 | TRBD1 | TRBV5-4 | . | TGTGCCAGCAGCCCCAGGGGGACCTATGGCTACACCTTC | CASSPRGTYGYTF
TRBJ1-2 | . | TRBV11-2 | . | TGTGCCAGCAGCAGAGACACAGCTAACTATGGCTACACCTTC | CASSRDTANYGYTF
TRBJ2-1 | TRBD2 | TRBV6-5 | . | TGTGCCAGCAGTTGGACTAGCGGGGGGGCCGTGGGTGAGCAGTTCTTC | CASSWTSGGAVGEQFF
TRBJ2-3 | . | TRBV4-1 | . | TGCGCCAGCAGCCAAGCGGAGGGCACAGATACGCAGTATTTT | CASSQAEGTDTQYF
TRBJ2-1 | TRBD2 | TRBV5-1 | . | TGCGCCAGCAGCCAAAGAGCGGGGCTGAACAATGAGCAGTTCTTC | CASSQRAGLNNEQFF
TRBJ2-3 | TRBD2 | TRBV2 | . | TGTGCCAGCAGTGAAGATGGCGGGGGGAGCACAGATACGCAGTATTTT | CASSEDGGGSTDTQYF
TRBJ2-1 | . | TRBV20-1 | . | TGCAGTGCCGGCTCCTACAATGAGCAGTTCTTC | CSAGSYNEQFF
TRBJ2-2 | . | TRBV11-2 | once | TGTGCCAGCAGCTTCCAGAACACCGGGGAGCTGTTTTTT | CASSFQNTGELFF
TRBJ2-2 | . | TRBV7-3 | . | TGTGCCAGCAGCGCCCGTGTTAGCGGGGAGCTGTTTTTT | CASSARVSGELFF
TRBJ2-5 | . | TRBV6-5 | . | TGTGCCAGCAGCCAGACAGTGCTTGGGACCCAGTACTTC | CASSQTVLGTQYF
TRBJ2-3 | TRBD2 | TRBV9 | once | TGTGCCAGCACCTTCCCGGGACTAGCGGGAGCGGAAGATACGCAGTATTTT | CASTFPGLAGAEDTQYF
TRBJ1-2 | . | TRBV28 | . | TGTGCCAGCAGTTTGGGCAGGAGGGGCTACACCTTC | CASSLGRRGYTF
TRBJ2-1 | . | TRBV6-6 | . | TGTGCCAGCAACAACAATGAGCAGTTCTTC | CASNNNEQFF
TRBJ1-6 | . | TRBV14 | . | TGTGCCAGCAGCACGACTGCCTCCTATAATTCACCCCTCCACTTT | CASSTTASYNSPLHF
TRBJ2-7 | TRBD1 | TRBV9 | . | TGTGCCAGCAGCCCTCGGACAGGGGATGGCTCCGAGCAGTACTTC | CASSPRTGDGSEQYF
TRBJ2-7 | . | TRBV4-1 | . | TGCGCCAGCAGCCAAGTAGTAGGGGCCGAGCAGTACTTC | CASSQVVGAEQYF
TRBJ2-5 | . | TRBV2 | . | TGTGCCAGCAGTGGGGCGGGAGAGACCCAGTACTTC | CASSGAGETQYF
TRBJ2-1 | . | TRBV29-1 | few | TGCAGCGTTTGGAGTGGCAATGAGCAGTTCTTC | CSVWSGNEQFF
TRBJ1-5 | . | TRBV12-5 | . | TGTGCTAGTGGTTTGGATAGGAGAGGCAATCAGCCCCAGCATTTT | CASGLDRRGNQPQHF
TRBJ1-4 | TRBD1 | TRBV6-1 | . | TGTGCCAGCATCCGACCGGGACAGGCTAATGAAAAACTGTTTTTT | CASIRPGQANEKLFF
TRBJ1-5 | TRBD1 | TRBV27 | . | TGTGCCAGCAGTTTATCCAGGGGGATCAATCAGCCCCAGCATTTT | CASSLSRGINQPQHF
TRBJ2-5 | . | TRBV5-1 | . | TGCGCCAGCAGCTTGGCTGGGGAGTACCAAGAGACCCAGTACTTC | CASSLAGEYQETQYF
TRBJ1-4 | . | TRBV30 | . | TGTGCCTGGAGTCCGGCAGGGGAAAAACTGTTTTTT | CAWSPAGEKLFF
TRBJ1-2 | . | TRBV7-9 | . | TGTGCCAGCAGCGAGGTGGTCAGACTAAACTATGGCTACACCTTC | CASSEVVRLNYGYTF
TRBJ2-7 | . | TRBV9 | few | TGTGCCAGCAGCAACCAGGGATACGAGCAGTACTTC | CASSNQGYEQYF
TRBJ2-1 | TRBD2 | TRBV7-3 | . | TGTGCCAGCAGCTTAAACCCGGGGGGGTCCCAGGGGCAGTTCTTC | CASSLNPGGSQGQFF
TRBJ2-5 | TRBD1 | TRBV27 | . | TGTGCCAGCAGCCTTGGACAGGGAATTCTGTCCCAAGAGACCCAGTACTTC | CASSLGQGILSQETQYF
TRBJ2-1 | TRBD2 | TRBV11-3 | . | TGTGCCAGCAGCGCTACGGGAGCGGGAGTGGCCTACAATGAGCAGTTCTTC | CASSATGAGVAYNEQFF
TRBJ2-2 | . | TRBV9 | . | TGTGCCAGCAGCGTAGATCCGGACAGATCCACCGGGGAGCTGTTTTTT | CASSVDPDRSTGELFF
TRBJ2-3 | TRBD2 | TRBV6-5 | . | TGTGCCAGCACCACAGGACTAGCAACAGATACGCAGTATTTT | CASTTGLATDTQYF
TRBJ2-1 | TRBD2 | TRBV5-1 | . | TGCGCCAGCAGCTTGGATGGGACTAGCATCTATGAGCAGTTCTTC | CASSLDGTSIYEQFF
TRBJ2-7 | TRBD1 | TRBV7-9 | few | TGTGCCAGCAGCCCCGGCAGGGGGGAGCAGTACTTC | CASSPGRGEQYF
TRBJ2-2 | TRBD1 | TRBV18 | once | TGTGCCAGCTCACCACTGGACAGGAGTACCGGGGAGCTGTTTTTT | CASSPLDRSTGELFF